This T cell receptor (beta chain) was recovered during a study of post-analysis software for immune sequencing data. Study at large: Several disease courses (relapsing-remitting, secondary progressive and progressive-relapsing) of multiple sclerosis were included. Overall study findings and caveats: Among about 5 TRBV segments more frequent in patients than controls were TRBV5-6, TRBV5-1 and TRBV20-1. F-measure co-clustering was strong for batch-matched samples. Controls showed significantly higher normalized Chao1 diversity than did multiple sclerosis patients.

Built from TCR beta cDNA, the libraries had unique molecular identifiers in them. The authors obtained roughly 500,000 cDNA molecules from roughly 1 to 10 million T cells. In TCRdb, the PCR reads were re-called with MiXCR into one record per CDR3 protein. Altogether about 820,000 distinct CDR3 sequences are present, 53% being singletons, with the ten largest covering 4.6%. For this clonotype: Its antigen is undetermined.

V was trimmed by 2 bases and J by 1 base, leaving 5 bases between them. The CDR3 has 13 amino acids. The TCR originated in a girl aged 10 to 17 with multiple sclerosis. The rearrangement links TRBV12-3 or TRBV12-4 to TRBJ1-2, with D unclear. Source material: blood. This CDR3 is CASSLNSNYGYTF. As DNA, the CDR3 is TGTGCCAGCAGTTTAAACAGTAACTATGGCTACACCTTC.